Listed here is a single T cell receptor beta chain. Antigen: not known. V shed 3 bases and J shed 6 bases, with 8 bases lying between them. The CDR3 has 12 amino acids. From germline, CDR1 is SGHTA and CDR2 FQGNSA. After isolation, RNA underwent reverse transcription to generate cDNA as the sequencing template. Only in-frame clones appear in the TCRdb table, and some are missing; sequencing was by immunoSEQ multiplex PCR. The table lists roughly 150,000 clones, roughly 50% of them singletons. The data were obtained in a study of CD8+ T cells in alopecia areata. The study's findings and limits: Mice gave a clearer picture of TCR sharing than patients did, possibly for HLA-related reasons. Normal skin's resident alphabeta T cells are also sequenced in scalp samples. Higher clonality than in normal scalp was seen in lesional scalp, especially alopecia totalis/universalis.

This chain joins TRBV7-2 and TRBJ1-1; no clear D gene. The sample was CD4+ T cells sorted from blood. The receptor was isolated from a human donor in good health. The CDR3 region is CASSFSRSEAFF. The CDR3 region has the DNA TGTGCCAGCAGCTTTTCAAGGTCTGAAGCTTTCTTT.